This TCR beta chain was sequenced in a study of T cells in Graves' hyperthyroidism and ophthalmopathy (dated by TCRdb to the late 2010s). Describing the broader study: Peripheral blood samples were taken at the time of initial diagnosis, prior to any treatment. In addition, the study compared T-cell repertoires in thyroid tissue and in blood from five or six Graves' hyperthyroidism patients. The roughly 99 discovery patients were divided at random into training and test sets in a 7:3 ratio. To identify distinguishing TCR V-J signatures, a discovery cohort of 100 or so patients was used, comprising 40 to 45 with Graves' ophthalmopathy and around 57 with stable Graves' hyperthyroidism. After sampling, hyperthyroidism patients received methimazole starting at 30 mg daily, and ophthalmopathy patients received high-dose intravenous methylprednisolone. The paper describes TCR Vbeta CDR3 sequencing of 135 peripheral blood samples, made up of roughly 40 ophthalmopathy patients, approximately 73 hyperthyroidism patients and 17 progressor patients. Prospective prediction of ophthalmopathy was tested in an independent validation cohort consisting of some 18 hyperthyroidism patients and around 16 patients who later progressed to ophthalmopathy.

Broad study findings and their caveats: In validation, the model predicted progression to ophthalmopathy a median of about 6.5 months before onset, with roughly 68% sensitivity and roughly 77% specificity. Most expanded thyroid clonotypes (frequency above 0.001) were also detected in blood, suggesting blood repertoires may reflect thyroid immune responses. Sample size was not statistically predetermined, and investigators were not blinded to group allocation. A 13 V-J signature model separated ophthalmopathy from stable hyperthyroidism, with 87.88% sensitivity and 81.08% specificity in cross-validation and 80%/75% in testing.

Hyperthyroidism patients were newly diagnosed, with disease duration under 2 months, and aged 18 to 65 years. The study excluded patients with uncontrolled infections, other autoimmune diseases, pregnancy or lactation. Diagnoses relied on clinical symptoms, serum thyroxine and TRAb, thyroid ultrasound and orbital computed tomography. Blood from progressor patients was collected at the time of first diagnosis with hyperthyroidism, before any ophthalmopathy symptoms had appeared. PBMCs were isolated from about 9.2 ml of fresh peripheral blood by Ficoll-Paque density gradient centrifugation. Progressor patients were defined as those initially diagnosed with Graves' hyperthyroidism in whom ophthalmopathy developed during follow-up. Total RNA was extracted with Trizol reagent, and quality was checked on an Agilent 2100 Bioanalyzer. As regards this clonotype: What antigen it recognizes has not been identified. No much larger clone exists at a distance of one base, and base qualities are not known.

Amplification of TCR beta CDR3 regions was carried out from RNA transcripts. For the first round of RT-PCR on the TCR CDR3, the HTBI primer set was used together with the Qiagen OneStep RT-PCR kit. Libraries were constructed in a second round of multiplex PCR, after which size selection and purification were carried out. Libraries were sequenced paired-end with 100 bp reads on an Illumina HiSeq2000. Concerning the study's data processing: Raw data were processed with SOAPnuke, discarding reads with adapters, uncalled bases, mean Phred below 15, or no exact constant-primer or identifier match. COPE v1.2.5 was used to merge the high-quality paired reads, and each unique nucleotide sequence was defined as a clonotype. MiTCR v1.1 was used to align the clonotypes against IMGT TRBV, TRBD and TRBJ reference segments. Only V-J combinations with frequency above 0.0001, covering about 99% of repertoires, were analysed. A TCS score was defined as the ratio between F50 (clonal expansion) and ExV (chaos), using BLOSUM62-based TCRdist between CDR3 peptides within each V-J. Welch's t-statistics and random forest reduced several hundred V-J features to 10 to 15, which were used in a naive Bayes classifier (R e1071). Starting from the raw public reads, TCRdb applied fastp trimming at Q25, assembled clones with MiXCR and retained in-frame beta chains. CDR3 protein duplicates are merged, each entry listing the most common genes and DNA. The authors' filters were not applied to this entry. This sample is represented by 690,000 or so distinct CDR3 sequences; about 17% of them were singletons. Approximately 16% of the sample goes to the ten largest clones.

Trimming at the junction amounts to 6 bases on V and 6 bases on J, and the germline ends lie 19 bases apart. The germline V gene (reference sequence) provides CDR1 DFQATT and CDR2 SNEGSKA. The CDR3 measures 14 amino acids from cysteine to phenylalanine. Kept here is only the CDR3 DNA, which spans 42 bases and is read in frame from base 1. The sequenced sample was blood. Rearrangement joined TRBV20-1 to TRBJ2-3; possibly the D gene is TRBD2, per 7 matching bases. The sequence was collected from a woman aged 50 to 60 with Graves' hyperthyroidism that later progressed to Graves' ophthalmopathy. The DNA sequence is given as TGCAGTGCGGGAGGATGGGGGGGCCACGATACGCAGTATTTT. It is translated as CSAGGWGGHDTQYF.